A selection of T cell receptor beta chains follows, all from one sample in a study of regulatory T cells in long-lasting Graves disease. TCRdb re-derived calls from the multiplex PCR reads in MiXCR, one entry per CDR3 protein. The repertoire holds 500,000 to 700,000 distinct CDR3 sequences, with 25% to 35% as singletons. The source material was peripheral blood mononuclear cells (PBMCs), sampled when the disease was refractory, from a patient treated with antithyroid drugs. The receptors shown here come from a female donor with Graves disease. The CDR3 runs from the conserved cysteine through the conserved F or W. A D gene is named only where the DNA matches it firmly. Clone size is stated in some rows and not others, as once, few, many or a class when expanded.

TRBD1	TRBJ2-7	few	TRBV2	CASSVRQGALQYF	TGTGCCAGCAGCGTTCGACAGGGGGCTTTGCAGTACTTC
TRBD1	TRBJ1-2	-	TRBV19	CASSGAGTGNYGYTF	TGTGCCAGTAGTGGGGCCGGGACAGGAAACTATGGCTACACCTTC
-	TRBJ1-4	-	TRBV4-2	CASSQTAQPTNEKLFF	TGTGCCAGCAGCCAAACTGCACAGCCAACTAATGAAAAACTGTTTTTT
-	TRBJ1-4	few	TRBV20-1	CSARDLSDEKLFF	TGCAGTGCTAGAGATCTGTCAGACGAAAAACTGTTTTTT
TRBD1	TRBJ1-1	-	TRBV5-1	CASSFRTGGGTEAFF	TGCGCCAGCAGCTTTAGAACAGGGGGCGGAACTGAAGCTTTCTTT
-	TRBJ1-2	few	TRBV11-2	CASSLGNRGAQGYTF	TGTGCCAGCAGCTTAGGGAATCGGGGGGCCCAGGGCTACACCTTC
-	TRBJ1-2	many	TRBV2	CASIGENYGYTF	TGTGCCAGCATCGGGGAAAACTATGGCTACACCTTC
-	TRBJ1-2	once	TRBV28	CASSHTERYGCTF	TGTGCCAGCAGCCATACCGAGCGGTATGGCTGCACCTTC
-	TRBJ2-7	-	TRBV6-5	CASSSFRSSYEQYF	TGTGCCAGCAGTTCTTTCAGGAGCTCCTACGAGCAGTACTTC
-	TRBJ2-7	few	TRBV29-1	CSVAHKQGPGEQYF	TGCAGCGTCGCCCACAAACAGGGTCCGGGGGAGCAGTACTTC
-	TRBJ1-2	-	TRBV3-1	CASSQVQGRGYGYTF	TGTGCCAGCAGCCAAGTGCAGGGTAGGGGCTATGGCTACACCTTC
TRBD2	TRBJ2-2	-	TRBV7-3	CASRTGTSSTGELFF	TGTGCCAGCAGGACGGGGACTAGCAGCACCGGGGAGCTGTTTTTT
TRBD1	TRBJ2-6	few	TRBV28	CASSLSGTVLFSGANVLTF	TGTGCCAGCAGTTTATCCGGGACAGTTTTATTCTCTGGGGCCAACGTCCTGACTTTC
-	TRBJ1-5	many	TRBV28	CASSSTGPPQHF	TGTGCCAGCAGTTCCACAGGTCCGCCCCAGCATTTT
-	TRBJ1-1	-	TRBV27	CASSRRGAGAYSRAFF	TGTGCCAGCAGTCGAAGAGGGGCAGGGGCCTACTCACGAGCTTTCTTT
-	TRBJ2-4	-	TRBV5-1	CASSPGLRGQNIQYF	TGCGCCAGCAGCCCAGGACTCCGTGGACAAAACATTCAGTACTTC
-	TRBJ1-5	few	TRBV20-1	CSARGLGNNQPQHF	TGCAGTGCTAGAGGTTTGGGGAACAATCAGCCCCAGCATTTT